The following is a T cell receptor beta chain sequence with its context. Documented time point: pretreatment peripheral blood. This sample was included in a study of PD-L1 blockade in urothelial cancer. Study-wide context: Most patients, about 85% of the roughly 30, were males with bladder-origin cancer. Prior chemotherapy in patients spanned 0 to 3 regimens.

Germline V gene lookup returns CDR1 MDHEN and CDR2 SYDVKM. The V gene lost 0 bases and the J gene lost 7 bases, with 6 bases spanning the gap. The CDR3 loop spans 13 amino acids. Clones were read by immunoSEQ multiplex PCR, and TCRdb kept only the in-frame ones, dropping some. The data show just under 40,000 clones, approximately 90% seen once. The V gene is TRBV28, the J gene TRBJ2-2, with D unclear. Sequencing used PBMCs, obtained around atezolizumab (anti-PD-L1) treatment. This receptor was identified in a woman aged 55 to 70 with urothelial cancer. The CDR3 protein is CASSLWADGELFF. The CDR3 coding sequence is TGTGCCAGCAGTTTATGGGCTGACGGGGAGCTGTTTTTT.